One sample yielded the 14 T cell receptor beta chains listed below, sequenced in a study of blood T cell repertoires in COVID-19. Assay used: immunoSEQ multiplex PCR; TCRdb lists only in-frame clones, some missing. The data contain some 230,000 clones, around 86% of them singletons. The source material was peripheral blood. The receptors derive from a woman between 50 and 59 years old with COVID-19, enrolled during active disease.

The chain has TRBV30 and TRBJ2-7; a possible D gene is TRBD2 (6 bases). The CDR3 runs to 19 residues. V was cut by 2 bases and J by 4 bases, with 30 bases left in between. Germline V gene data show CDR1 as GTSNPN and CDR2 as SVGIG (reference sequence). The CDR3 protein is CAWSFSGGYHPRTTYEQYV. CDR3 DNA: TGTGCCTGGAGTTTTAGCGGAGGATACCACCCCCGGACAACTTACGAGCAGTACGTC.

Concerning this clone: The same CDR3 arises from other DNA sequences in this sample as well. The gene calls are TRBV7-8 and TRBJ2-7; the match to TRBD2 covers 10 bases. Germline V gene sequence: CDR1 SGHVS, CDR2 FQNEAQ. The V segment lost 3 bases and the J segment 0 bases; nucleotides outside the gene matches: 11. The CDR3 loop spans 18 amino acids. The CDR3 reads CASSFGVAGGRSSYEQYF. CDR3 bases: TGTGCCAGCAGCTTTGGAGTAGCGGGGGGCCGAAGCTCCTACGAGCAGTACTTC. The variable domain in full, completed from reference TRBV7-8 and TRBJ2-7, reads GAGVSQSPRYKVAKRGQDVALRCDPISGHVSLFWYQQALGQGPEFLTYFQNEAQLDKSGLPSDRFFAERPEGSVSTLKIQRTQQEDSAVYLCASSFGVAGGRSSYEQYFGPGTRLTVT.

The rearrangement uses TRBV24-1 and TRBJ2-5, with 9 bases lining up with TRBD1. Germline V gene lookup returns CDR1 KGHDR and CDR2 SFDVKD. The V and J ends lost 1 base and 5 bases, in that order; junction bases with no gene match: 7. The length of the CDR3 is 16 residues. CDR3 coding DNA: TGTGCCACCAGTGATTTTAGTACAGGGGGCAAGGAGACCCAGTACTTC. Residues: CATSDFSTGGKETQYF.

The CDR3, as DNA: TGTGCCACCAGTGCGGGGGGGCCAGATACGCAGTATTTT. Its protein is CATSAGGPDTQYF. V gene TRBV24-1 combines with J gene TRBJ2-3; 8 bases match TRBD2. Trimming cost V 5 bases and J 4 bases; bases outside gene matches: 1. The germline V gene has CDR1 KGHDR and CDR2 SFDVKD. The CDR3 covers 13 residues.

The chain uses TRBV9 and TRBJ2-5; weak D call: TRBD2 (6 bases). This CDR3 contains 16 residues. V dropped 4 bases and J dropped 1 base, with 17 bases sitting between them. Germline CDR1 reads SGDLS; CDR2 reads YYNGEE. The CDR3 sequence is CASSPHYGGPQETQYF. The CDR3 DNA reads as TGTGCCAGCAGCCCTCACTACGGGGGTCCCCAAGAGACCCAGTACTTC.

The V and J genes are TRBV29-1 and TRBJ1-2, with 9 bases identical to TRBD1. Germline V lookup: CDR1 SQVTM, CDR2 ANQGSEA. V trimming: 4 bases; J trimming: 8 bases; junction bases outside the gene matches: 8. The CDR3 is 13 residues long. As DNA, the CDR3 is TGCAGCGTTGGCGGGACAGGGTTGTCAGGCTACACCTTC. This codes for CSVGGTGLSGYTF.

The V gene is TRBV11-3, the J gene TRBJ2-7; possibly TRBD2 for D (7 bases). From germline, CDR1 is SGHNT and CDR2 YENEEA. Trimming shortened V by 3 bases and J by 9 bases, and 21 bases separated the two germline ends. This CDR3 contains 15 residues. The CDR3 region is CASSFTAGTSGGQYF. As DNA, the CDR3 is TGTGCCAGCAGCTTCACCGCCGGGACATCGGGGGGGCAGTACTTC.

The chain is built from TRBV7-7 and TRBJ2-3; TRBD2 agrees at 7 bases. The junction had 9 bases not matched to a gene; V was cut back by 1 base and J by 2 bases. Germline CDR1 reads SSHAT; CDR2 reads FNYEAQ (reference sequence). This CDR3 region has 17 residues. The CDR3, as DNA: TGTGCCAGCAGCTTAGGCCGGGGGGACGGGGTCACAGATACGCAGTATTTT. Its translation is CASSLGRGDGVTDTQYF. The full variable domain, in which reference TRBV7-7 and TRBJ2-3 provide the parts outside the CDR3, is GAGVSQSPRYKVTKRGQDVTLRCDPISSHATLYWYQQALGQGPEFLTYFNYEAQPDKSGLPSDRFSAERPEGSISTLTIQRTEQRDSAMYRCASSLGRGDGVTDTQYFGPGTRLTVL.

This chain uses TRBV19 with TRBJ1-5; D gene ambiguous. Germline loops: CDR1 LNHDA, CDR2 SQIVND (reference sequence). The germline V and J ends were trimmed by 5 bases and 7 bases, with 6 bases remaining between them. The length of the CDR3 is 11 residues. CDR3 region: CASSAGQPQHF. CDR3 bases: TGTGCCAGTAGTGCGGGACAGCCCCAGCATTTT. The full variable domain, with the rest looked up from reference TRBV19 and TRBJ1-5, is DGGITQSPKYLFRKEGQNVTLSCEQNLNHDAMYWYRQDPGQGLRLIYYSQIVNDFQKGDIAEGYSVSREKKESFPLTVTSAQKNPTAFYLCASSAGQPQHFGDGTRLSIL.

The rearrangement joins TRBV29-1 to TRBJ1-2; D remains ambiguous. Trimming shortened V by 4 bases and J by 6 bases, and 12 bases separated the two germline ends. Germline values: CDR1 SQVTM, CDR2 ANQGSEA. The CDR3 is made up of 12 amino acids. CDR3 nucleotides: TGCAGCGTTGTGGAGGGAATGGATGGCTACACCTTC. It codes for CSVVEGMDGYTF.

The V gene is TRBV15, the J gene TRBJ2-1, with 10 bases matching TRBD1. The J segment lost 9 bases and the V segment lost 7 bases, leaving 12 bases of the junction unmatched. Per the germline V gene, CDR1 is LNHNV and CDR2 is YYDKDF (reference sequence). CDR3 length: 15 residues. CDR3 protein: CATNPGTGAVAEQFF. The CDR3 DNA sequence: TGTGCCACCAATCCCGGGACAGGGGCCGTGGCTGAGCAGTTCTTC.

The chain recombines TRBV13 with TRBJ1-4; a possible D gene is TRBD1 (6 bases). The CDR3 extends over 16 amino acids. Germline lookup yields CDR1 PRHDT and CDR2 FYEKMQ (reference sequence). Between the trimmed V and J ends, which lost 10 bases and 7 bases, there was a span of 25 bases. The CDR3 sequence: CATTNNRDNTGEKLFF. CDR3 DNA sequence: TGTGCCACCACCAACAACCGGGACAACACAGGTGAAAAACTGTTTTTT. The full variable domain, its missing parts supplied by reference TRBV13 and TRBJ1-4, is AAGVIQSPRHLIKEKRETATLKCYPIPRHDTVYWYQQGPGQDPQFLISFYEKMQSDKGSIPDRFSAQQFSDYHSELNMSSLELGDSALYFCATTNNRDNTGEKLFFGSGTQLSVL.

The V and J genes are TRBV19 and TRBJ1-1; 9 nucleotides match TRBD1. The CDR3 loop spans 15 amino acids. V shed 7 bases and J 0 bases; nucleotides not matched to a gene: 6. Germline V gene sequence: CDR1 LNHDA, CDR2 SQIVND (reference sequence). DNA of the CDR3: TGTGCCAGTAAGGGAGGACAGGGGATGAACACTGAAGCTTTCTTT. Translating it yields CASKGGQGMNTEAFF.

J is TRBJ1-4 and V is TRBV6-6; no firm D call. Trimming left V 0 bases short and J 8 bases short, with 16 bases between. Germline values: CDR1 MNHNY, CDR2 SVGAGI (reference sequence). CDR3 length equals 16 residues. The CDR3 loop reads CASSYSPLEGGEKLFF. In DNA, the CDR3 is TGTGCCAGCAGTTACTCGCCTTTAGAGGGAGGGGAAAAACTGTTTTTT.